Ten or more counts support the clone carrying this TCR beta chain. The germline CDR1 and CDR2 sequences are SGHNT and YYREEE (reference sequence). V gave up 5 bases and J gave up 3 bases, with 17 bases separating them. The CDR3 contains 15 residues. The data originate from a study of shared clonotypes between healthy human individuals. The method was immunoSEQ multiplex PCR; TCRdb's version includes in-frame clones alone and lacks a portion of them. The data show about 1.1 million clones, around 82% seen once. The material sequenced was memory CD4+ T cells from PBMCs. Subset defined: CD45RA-negative fraction. The TCR was taken from a man younger than 35 in good health. Some clones in this sample may be carry-over from other donors' samples. The chain recombines TRBV5-4 with TRBJ1-2; a possible D gene is TRBD1 (5 bases). CDR3 bases: TGTGCCAGCAGTTCCGGGACTCATGGGGACTATGGCTACACCTTC. Amino acid sequence: CASSSGTHGDYGYTF.